This T cell receptor beta chain was captured in a study of Ad26.COV2.S vaccination and SARS-CoV-2 variants. Germline CDR1 and CDR2: SGDLS and YYNGEE. Trimming cost V 0 bases and J 5 bases; bases outside gene matches: 5. This CDR3 has 15 amino acids. Described treatment: around 19 received Ad26.COV2.S at low or high dose, single or two shots; several received placebo; per-sample allocation not given. All samples were drawn on day 63, counting from the first vaccine or placebo injection. Using immunoSEQ multiplex PCR, the repertoire was profiled, and TCRdb retains in-frame clones only, with some absent. The sample has over 450,000 clones, roughly 87% seen once; the top ten hold about 1.7%.

V usage is TRBV9 and J usage is TRBJ1-2, with TRBD1 identical over 9 bases. Sequenced material: peripheral blood, taken in a trial of Ad26.COV2.S vaccine versus placebo. This receptor was obtained from a person between 18 and 65 years old who received the Ad26.COV2.S COVID-19 vaccine or a placebo. CDR3 nucleotides: TGTGCCAGCAGCGTAGGGGACAGGGCAGGGTATGGCTACACCTTC. Protein: CASSVGDRAGYGYTF.